These T cell receptor beta chains were read from a single sample in a study of lymphopenia after photon versus proton radiotherapy. Sequencing was performed with immunoSEQ multiplex PCR; in TCRdb, only in-frame clones are kept and a portion is missing. The sample has roughly 22,000 clones; roughly 85% are singletons. The sequencing used peripheral blood, collected from a patient treated with proton-based radiotherapy. The receptors derive from a woman in her 70s with pancreatic cancer. The CDR3 runs from the conserved cysteine through the conserved F or W. A D gene is named only where the DNA matches it firmly. A clone size is listed for some rows: how often the clone was seen (once, few, many), or a class if it is expanded.

>NA|NA|TRBJ1-2|TRBV28
TGTGCCAGCGGATCAACAGGGATGAATTATGGCTACACCTTC
CASGSTGMNYGYTF
>few|NA|TRBJ2-3|TRBV5-4
TGTGCCAGCAGTTCCGGGATCCGCACAGATACGCAGTATTTT
CASSSGIRTDTQYF
>NA|NA|TRBJ1-1|TRBV28
TGTGCCAGCAGTTCAAGGATTGAAGCTTTCTTT
CASSSRIEAFF
>NA|TRBD2|TRBJ2-3|TRBV11-3
TGTGCCAGCAGTCCTGGCGGGAGGGAGACAGATACGCAGTATTTT
CASSPGGRETDTQYF
>NA|TRBD2|TRBJ2-2|TRBV6-6
TGTGCCAGCAGTTACTCAACGGGAGGAACCGGGGAGCTGTTTTTT
CASSYSTGGTGELFF
>NA|TRBD2|TRBJ2-1|TRBV5-1
TGCGCCAGCAGCTTGGGGACTAGTTCAGGTGAGCAGTTCTTC
CASSLGTSSGEQFF
>NA|NA|TRBJ1-1|TRBV5-1
TGCGCCAGCAGCTTGGAACGGAACACTGAAGCTTTCTTT
CASSLERNTEAFF
>NA|TRBD1|TRBJ1-2|TRBV2
TGTGCCAGCAAGGGACAGGCGACCTTCTATGGCTACACCTTC
CASKGQATFYGYTF
>NA|NA|TRBJ2-1|TRBV5-4
TGTGCCAGCAGCTTGGAAGGGACCACTTTGAATGAGCAGTTCTTC
CASSLEGTTLNEQFF
>NA|NA|TRBJ2-1|TRBV27
TGTGCCAGCAGGGGGGACGGAGCCAGTAGGCAATCGGAGCAGTTCTTC
CASRGDGASRQSEQFF
>NA|NA|TRBJ2-1|TRBV7-9
TGTGCCAGCAGCTCCGGGTCAGGCGACATTGCGTACAATGAGCAGTTCTTC
CASSSGSGDIAYNEQFF
>NA|NA|TRBJ2-7|TRBV19
TGTGCCAGTAGTCCTACAGGGTACGAGCAGTACTTC
CASSPTGYEQYF